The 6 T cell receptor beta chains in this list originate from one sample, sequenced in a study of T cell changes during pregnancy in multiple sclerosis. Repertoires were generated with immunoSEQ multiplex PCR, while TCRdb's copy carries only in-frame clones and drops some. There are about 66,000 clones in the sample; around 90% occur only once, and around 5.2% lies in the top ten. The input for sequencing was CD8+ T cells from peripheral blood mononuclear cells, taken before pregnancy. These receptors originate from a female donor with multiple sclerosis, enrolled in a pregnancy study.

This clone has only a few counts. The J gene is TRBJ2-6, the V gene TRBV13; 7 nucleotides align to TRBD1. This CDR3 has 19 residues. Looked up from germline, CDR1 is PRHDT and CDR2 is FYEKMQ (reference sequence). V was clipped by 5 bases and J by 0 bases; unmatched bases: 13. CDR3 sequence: CASSATGTALISGANVLTF. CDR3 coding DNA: TGTGCCAGCAGCGCAACCGGGACAGCACTCATCTCTGGGGCCAACGTCCTGACTTTC.

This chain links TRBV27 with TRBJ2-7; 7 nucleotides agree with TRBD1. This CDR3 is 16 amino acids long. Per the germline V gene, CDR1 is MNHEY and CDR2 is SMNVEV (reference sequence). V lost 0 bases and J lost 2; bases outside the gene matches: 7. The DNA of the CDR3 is TGTGCCAGCAGTTTATCGGCCGGGGACAGCACCTACGAGCAGTACTTC. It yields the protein CASSLSAGDSTYEQYF.

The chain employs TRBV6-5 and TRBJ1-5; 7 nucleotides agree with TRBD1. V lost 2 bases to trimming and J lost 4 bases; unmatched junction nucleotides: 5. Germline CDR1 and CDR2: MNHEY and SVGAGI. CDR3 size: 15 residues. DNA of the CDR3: TGTGCCAGCAGTTACACTACAGGGGTTAATCAGCCCCAGCATTTT. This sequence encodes CASSYTTGVNQPQHF.

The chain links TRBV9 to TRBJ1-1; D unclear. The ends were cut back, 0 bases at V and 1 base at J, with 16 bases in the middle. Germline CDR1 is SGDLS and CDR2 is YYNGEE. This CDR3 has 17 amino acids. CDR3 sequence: CASSVGSSAGKNTEAFF. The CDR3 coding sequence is TGTGCCAGCAGCGTAGGTTCCAGCGCGGGGAAGAACACTGAAGCTTTCTTT.

The CDR3 nucleotides read TGTGCCAGCAGTGAAAGAACAGATGGCTACACCTTC. The encoded protein is CASSERTDGYTF. The chain uses TRBV2 and TRBJ1-2; no firm D call. Germline V gene lookup returns CDR1 SNHLY and CDR2 FYNNEI. This CDR3 is 12 amino acids long. Between the trimmed V and J ends, which lost 2 bases and 6 bases, there was a span of 7 bases.

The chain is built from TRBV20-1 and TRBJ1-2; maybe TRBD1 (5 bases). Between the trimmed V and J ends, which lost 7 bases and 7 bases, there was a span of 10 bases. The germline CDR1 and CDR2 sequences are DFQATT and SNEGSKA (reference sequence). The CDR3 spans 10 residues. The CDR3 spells CSVGTGGYTF. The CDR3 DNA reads TGCAGTGTCGGGACTGGTGGCTACACCTTC.